Listed below are T cell receptor beta chains from one sample, sequenced in a study of cytomegalovirus exposure and HLA in healthy donors. Clones were read by immunoSEQ multiplex PCR, and TCRdb kept only the in-frame ones, dropping some. The listing records 70,000 or so clones. Sequences were obtained from PBMCs. These receptors all come from a female donor in good health and CMV-seropositive. CDR3s include the opening cysteine and the closing phenylalanine or tryptophan. The D gene is left open where the match is weak. Clone sizes are given selectively: once, few, many, or a class where the clone is expanded.

cdr3_length: 15; v_call: TRBV9; j_call: TRBJ2-2; d_call: TRBD1; clone_size: NA; cdr3_aa: CASSTRQGSTGELFF; cdr3_nt: TGTGCCAGCAGCACGCGACAGGGAAGCACCGGGGAGCTGTTTTTT
cdr3_length: 14; v_call: TRBV5-5; j_call: TRBJ2-7; d_call: NA; clone_size: NA; cdr3_aa: CASSWRQKTYEQYF; cdr3_nt: TGTGCCAGCAGCTGGCGACAGAAGACCTACGAGCAGTACTTC
cdr3_length: 13; v_call: TRBV4-3; j_call: TRBJ1-2; d_call: NA; clone_size: NA; cdr3_aa: CASSQQVDYGYTF; cdr3_nt: TGCGCCAGCAGCCAACAGGTCGACTATGGCTACACCTTC
cdr3_length: 14; v_call: TRBV7-2; j_call: TRBJ1-1; d_call: NA; clone_size: NA; cdr3_aa: CASSSGRGNAEAFF; cdr3_nt: TGTGCCAGCAGCTCGGGGCGGGGGAACGCTGAAGCTTTCTTT
cdr3_length: 14; v_call: TRBV30; j_call: TRBJ2-3; d_call: NA; clone_size: NA; cdr3_aa: CAWNRGARTDTQYF; cdr3_nt: TGTGCCTGGAATCGCGGAGCCCGCACAGATACGCAGTATTTT
cdr3_length: 13; v_call: TRBV30; j_call: TRBJ2-5; d_call: TRBD1; clone_size: NA; cdr3_aa: CAWSRDRQETQYF; cdr3_nt: TGTGCCTGGAGCCGGGACAGACAAGAGACCCAGTACTTC
cdr3_length: 14; v_call: TRBV6-5; j_call: TRBJ2-3; d_call: NA; clone_size: NA; cdr3_aa: CASSYTGTTDTQYF; cdr3_nt: TGTGCCAGCAGTTACACCGGGACTACAGATACGCAGTATTTT
cdr3_length: 13; v_call: TRBV11-2; j_call: TRBJ2-7; d_call: NA; clone_size: NA; cdr3_aa: CASSLDRQDEQYF; cdr3_nt: TGTGCCAGCAGCTTAGATCGGCAGGACGAGCAGTACTTC
cdr3_length: 12; v_call: TRBV28; j_call: TRBJ1-2; d_call: TRBD1; clone_size: NA; cdr3_aa: CASVTGGGGYTF; cdr3_nt: TGTGCCAGTGTTACAGGGGGAGGGGGCTACACCTTC
cdr3_length: 14; v_call: TRBV7-3; j_call: TRBJ1-1; d_call: NA; clone_size: NA; cdr3_aa: CASSRDSMNTEAFF; cdr3_nt: TGTGCCAGCAGCCGCGACAGCATGAACACTGAAGCTTTCTTT
cdr3_length: 14; v_call: TRBV19; j_call: TRBJ1-1; d_call: NA; clone_size: NA; cdr3_aa: CASSIGGDYTEAFF; cdr3_nt: TGTGCCAGTAGTATAGGAGGCGATTACACTGAAGCTTTCTTT
cdr3_length: 14; v_call: TRBV6-5; j_call: TRBJ2-7; d_call: NA; clone_size: NA; cdr3_aa: CASSTTTGPYEQYF; cdr3_nt: TGTGCCAGCAGTACTACGACAGGCCCCTACGAGCAGTACTTC
cdr3_length: 15; v_call: TRBV11-2; j_call: TRBJ2-7; d_call: NA; clone_size: NA; cdr3_aa: CASSSQLAPTYEQYF; cdr3_nt: TGTGCCAGCAGCTCCCAACTAGCTCCAACCTACGAGCAGTACTTC
cdr3_length: 15; v_call: TRBV7-2; j_call: TRBJ2-7; d_call: TRBD2; clone_size: NA; cdr3_aa: CASSPAGAGTYEQYF; cdr3_nt: TGTGCCAGCAGCCCGGCGGGAGCGGGGACTTACGAGCAGTACTTC
cdr3_length: 15; v_call: TRBV4-3; j_call: TRBJ1-5; d_call: NA; clone_size: NA; cdr3_aa: CASSQEINSNQPQHF; cdr3_nt: TGCGCCAGCAGCCAAGAAATTAATAGCAATCAGCCCCAGCATTTT
cdr3_length: 16; v_call: TRBV6-1; j_call: TRBJ2-6; d_call: NA; clone_size: NA; cdr3_aa: CASSELGGSGANVLTF; cdr3_nt: TGTGCCAGCAGTGAATTAGGGGGCTCTGGGGCCAACGTCCTGACTTTC
cdr3_length: 14; v_call: TRBV4-1; j_call: TRBJ1-2; d_call: NA; clone_size: NA; cdr3_aa: CASSPQSVNYGYTF; cdr3_nt: TGCGCCAGCAGCCCCCAATCGGTTAACTATGGCTACACCTTC
cdr3_length: 15; v_call: TRBV5-4; j_call: TRBJ2-7; d_call: TRBD2; clone_size: NA; cdr3_aa: CASSAGGGGSYEQYF; cdr3_nt: TGTGCCAGCAGCGCCGGAGGCGGGGGCTCCTACGAGCAGTACTTC
cdr3_length: 16; v_call: TRBV5-1; j_call: TRBJ2-7; d_call: TRBD2; clone_size: NA; cdr3_aa: CASSLGEAGFSYEQYF; cdr3_nt: TGCGCCAGCAGCTTGGGGGAAGCGGGGTTCTCCTACGAGCAGTACTTC
cdr3_length: 16; v_call: TRBV30; j_call: TRBJ2-3; d_call: NA; clone_size: NA; cdr3_aa: CAWSVRERRSTDTQYF; cdr3_nt: TGTGCCTGGAGTGTACGGGAGCGACGCAGCACAGATACGCAGTATTTT
cdr3_length: 15; v_call: TRBV30; j_call: TRBJ2-2; d_call: TRBD1; clone_size: NA; cdr3_aa: CAGSIRDRVTGELFF; cdr3_nt: TGTGCCGGGAGTATCAGGGACAGGGTCACCGGGGAGCTGTTTTTT
cdr3_length: 14; v_call: TRBV18; j_call: TRBJ2-7; d_call: NA; clone_size: NA; cdr3_aa: CASSQGQSPYEQYF; cdr3_nt: TGTGCCAGCTCACAAGGACAGAGCCCTTACGAGCAGTACTTC
cdr3_length: 13; v_call: TRBV10-3; j_call: TRBJ2-1; d_call: TRBD2; clone_size: NA; cdr3_aa: CAISTSGGNEQFF; cdr3_nt: TGTGCCATCAGTACTAGCGGGGGAAATGAGCAGTTCTTC
cdr3_length: 14; v_call: TRBV4-3; j_call: TRBJ1-3; d_call: TRBD1; clone_size: NA; cdr3_aa: CASSSGGQGNTIYF; cdr3_nt: TGCGCCAGCAGCTCAGGGGGCCAAGGAAACACCATATATTTT
cdr3_length: 15; v_call: TRBV6-6; j_call: TRBJ1-2; d_call: NA; clone_size: NA; cdr3_aa: CASSPGPGGDYGYTF; cdr3_nt: TGTGCCAGCAGTCCTGGCCCCGGGGGAGACTATGGCTACACCTTC
cdr3_length: 17; v_call: TRBV27; j_call: TRBJ2-3; d_call: TRBD1; clone_size: NA; cdr3_aa: CASRRNPGTGSPDTQYF; cdr3_nt: TGTGCCAGCAGGCGAAACCCCGGGACAGGCTCCCCAGATACGCAGTATTTT
cdr3_length: 17; v_call: TRBV4-3; j_call: TRBJ2-7; d_call: TRBD2; clone_size: NA; cdr3_aa: CASSQDWLAGGPYEQYF; cdr3_nt: TGCGCCAGCAGCCAAGATTGGTTAGCGGGAGGGCCCTACGAGCAGTACTTC
cdr3_length: 15; v_call: TRBV6-4; j_call: TRBJ2-1; d_call: TRBD2; clone_size: medium-sized; cdr3_aa: CASSPGTSGGDEQFF; cdr3_nt: TGTGCCAGCAGTCCCGGGACTAGCGGGGGCGATGAGCAGTTCTTC
cdr3_length: 14; v_call: TRBV10-3; j_call: TRBJ1-4; d_call: TRBD1; clone_size: NA; cdr3_aa: CAISRDRESEKLFF; cdr3_nt: TGTGCCATCAGTAGGGACAGGGAGAGTGAAAAACTGTTTTTT